A selection of T cell receptor beta chains follows, all from one sample in a study of T cell repertoires in cytomegalovirus infection. No antigen is known for these receptors. TCRdb used MiXCR to reprocess the reads, holding one entry per CDR3 protein. Here the sample spans 900,000 to 950,000 distinct CDR3 sequences, more than 25% being singletons. Sequenced material: cultured CD8+ T cells from PBMCs, taken from culture after CMV antigen stimulation. These receptors were taken from a human donor in good health (CMV status not recorded). Some clones in this sample may be carry-over from other donors' samples. The CDR3 runs from the conserved cysteine through the conserved F or W. Where a row states a size, it is once, few, many or the class of an expanded clone; other rows omit it.

CDR3 protein	clone size	V gene	J gene
CASSRGAWYSGYTF	few	TRBV7-9	TRBJ1-2
CASSLRGSVTEAFF	few	TRBV27	TRBJ1-1
CASSFWGGRQETQYF	many	TRBV7-2	TRBJ2-5
CASSQGRGSNQPQHF	many	TRBV4-3	TRBJ1-5
CASSTYRMGDEQYF	NA	TRBV27	TRBJ2-7
CASSTAQVNTEAFF	once	TRBV9	TRBJ1-1
CASSQDKWTTEAFF	many	TRBV4-1	TRBJ1-1
CVVGAGGTEAFF	few	TRBV15	TRBJ1-1
CASRWTGGDGTEAFF	few	TRBV6-5	TRBJ1-1
CASSFMGVPEAFF	NA	TRBV28	TRBJ1-1
CASSASTVLGYEQYF	few	TRBV7-9	TRBJ2-7
CASSSWGGQNTGELFF	NA	TRBV7-9	TRBJ2-2
CASSTAAPGGNQPQHF	few	TRBV12-3/TRBV12-4	TRBJ1-5
CASSPQLRNTGELFF	many	TRBV7-2	TRBJ2-2
CASSSRGEQFF	many	TRBV7-9	TRBJ2-1
CASSAQRREAFF	NA	TRBV2	TRBJ1-1
CASSSPTGGETQYF	many	TRBV7-9	TRBJ2-5
CATSAEGYEQYF	NA	TRBV15	TRBJ2-7
CASSPQGYAGELFF	NA	TRBV19	TRBJ2-2
CASSRFRGVNTEAFF	NA	TRBV19	TRBJ1-1
CASSDGTSGGDEQFF	few	TRBV2	TRBJ2-1
CASRGWNTEAFF	NA	TRBV7-6	TRBJ1-1
CASSYLTSGDPDTQYF	few	TRBV6-5	TRBJ2-3
CASREAGTSTDTQYF	NA	TRBV12-3/TRBV12-4	TRBJ2-3
CASSYRAVYQETQYF	few	TRBV12-3/TRBV12-4	TRBJ2-5
CASSVAPGDTEAFF	NA	TRBV9	TRBJ1-1
CASSLWDLVEETQYF	few	TRBV7-9	TRBJ2-5
CASSQVGQAKNIQYF	few	TRBV4-1	TRBJ2-4
CAISVRDIGHYEQYF	many	TRBV10-3	TRBJ2-7
CASSEPRGGYTGELFF	few	TRBV6-1	TRBJ2-2
CASSAGDYYQETQYF	NA	TRBV6-2/TRBV6-3	TRBJ2-5
CASSTRSGESSPLHF	many	TRBV7-9	TRBJ1-6
CASSQDQGVNTEAFF	many	TRBV4-1	TRBJ1-1
CASSYREKLFF	NA	TRBV27	TRBJ1-4
CASSLTSYHRQETQYF	NA	TRBV11-2	TRBJ2-5
CAIREVYGYTF	few	TRBV10-3	TRBJ1-2
CASSATAGQPQHF	NA	TRBV7-4	TRBJ1-5
CASSQDQLFYSYNEQFF	NA	TRBV3-1	TRBJ2-1
CASRQGGAQETQYF	NA	TRBV12-3/TRBV12-4	TRBJ2-5
CSARDRDHSPLGEAFF	NA	TRBV20-1	TRBJ1-1
CASSRDRGSDEQFF	NA	TRBV19	TRBJ2-1
CASSEPPDRVSDGYTF	NA	TRBV25-1	TRBJ1-2
CASSLDRGPETQYF	many	TRBV12-3/TRBV12-4	TRBJ2-5
CASSGNGGPTDTQYF	few	TRBV4-3	TRBJ2-3
CASITGSGAFF	NA	TRBV6-6	TRBJ1-1
CASSRVGTDINTQYF	NA	TRBV7-9	TRBJ2-3
CASSLVSGGPGHYEQYF	NA	TRBV7-6	TRBJ2-7
CATSSPGLGGTGELFF	NA	TRBV24-1	TRBJ2-2
CASSLESGGELETQYF	few	TRBV7-9	TRBJ2-5
CASSWGLGQEAFF	NA	TRBV12-3/TRBV12-4	TRBJ1-1
CASSFWGRVGEKLFF	NA	TRBV12-3/TRBV12-4	TRBJ1-4
CASSNRDGANEKLFF	NA	TRBV6-6	TRBJ1-4
CASSSLGLPPPYTF	few	TRBV27	TRBJ1-2
CASSLVRQGAFF	few	TRBV7-9	TRBJ1-1